This T cell receptor beta chain came from a study of CD8 T cells in ankylosing spondylitis. Study results and limitations: Disease-linked clones, CD8+, were relatively rare in peripheral blood. The study identified a TCR beta motif of under ten highly homologous variants that appeared characteristic of ankylosing spondylitis blood. Reportedly, matched ankylosing spondylitis synovial fluid was significantly enriched for disease-linked clones.

Germline V gene sequence: CDR1 DFQATT, CDR2 SNEGSKA (reference sequence). The CDR3 length is 17 residues. V lost 3 bases to trimming and J lost 3 bases, with 24 bases between them. About this clonotype itself: Its antigen is currently unknown.

Each TCR beta library was made by quantitative 5'-RACE that incorporated molecular barcodes. TCRdb used MiXCR to reprocess the 5' RACE reads, holding one entry per CDR3 protein. Of hundreds of thousands of distinct CDR3 sequences listed, roughly 12% are singletons. The chain recombines TRBV20-1 with TRBJ2-7; the D call may be TRBD1 or TRBD2 (5 bases each). The sequenced material came from blood, either unsorted or a sorted T cell fraction (not recorded which). The source of this sequence is a male donor with ankylosing spondylitis. The CDR3 sequence is CSARPGPGRSIHYEQYF. The DNA for the CDR3 is TGCAGTGCTAGGCCGGGCCCGGGACGGTCGATCCACTACGAGCAGTACTTC.